Here is one T cell receptor beta chain with its context. Which antigen it targets is not known. No base quality information exists; no much larger clone differs at one position. This sample was included in a study of CD8 T cells in Susac syndrome (dated by TCRdb to between 2019 and 2020). About the full investigation: Among the sequenced Susac syndrome patients, 5 or 6 had clinically active disease and roughly eight were in clinical remission. At blood withdrawal, Susac syndrome patients were therapy-naive, treated with corticosteroids (with IVIg additionally given to some), or treated with IVIg alone. Whether CD8+ T cell activation and differentiation in Susac syndrome was antigen driven was tested using repertoire sequencing.

Peripheral blood CD8+ and CD4+ T cells from healthy donors, Susac syndrome patients and multiple sclerosis patients were profiled using high-throughput TCR beta sequencing. Recently defined diagnostic criteria for definite or probable disease were met by the Susac syndrome patients. Bulk CD8+ and CD4+ T cells were purified by magnetic negative isolation, while CD8+ TEMRA cells were enriched using FACS. Blood was collected in EDTA tubes and processed within 24 hours, with PBMCs isolated through density gradient centrifugation. PBMCs destined for TCR sequencing were cryopreserved in liquid nitrogen and later thawed in a 37 °C water bath. The sorted or isolated CD4+, CD8+ and CD8+ TEMRA cells had a purity of 90% or higher. The germline V gene sets CDR1 to SGHTA and CDR2 to FQGNSA. A distance of 8 bases separates the germline ends of V and J, which lose 0 bases and 2 bases respectively. The CDR3 has 14 amino acids, counting the end cysteine and phenylalanine. Kept here is only the CDR3 DNA, which spans 42 bases and is read in frame from base 1.

Results the study describes overall, beyond this receptor: In patients with Susac syndrome, the CD4+ T cell repertoire showed no detectable clonal expansion. The number of individuals in the TCR sequencing and HLA analysis was acknowledged as relatively small.

RNA was extracted with the RNeasy kit and about 0.5 to 1 ug was reverse transcribed using random hexamers. The immunoSEQ multiplex PCR assay, covering 54 Vbeta and 13 Jbeta segments, was used to amplify TCR beta CDR3 regions. PCR amplification bias was corrected using a synthetic template baseline for primer optimization and computational correction. In the paper's pipeline: Reads were annotated to V, D and J genes according to IMGT and were analyzed with immunoSEQ Analyzer, with only productive sequences retained. To calculate clonality, Shannon entropy was normalized by log2 of the number of productive unique sequences and then subtracted from one. For each patient and control, public and private clones were evaluated among the 100 most prevalent clones. A clone was defined as Susac-specific if it was absent from the healthy and MS cohorts, from roughly 990 published viral clones and from other ImmuneACCESS disease sequences. TCRdb itself trimmed the public reads at Q25 with fastp, ran MiXCR and retained productive beta chains. A single entry per CDR3 protein holds the most common genes and DNA from its merged rows. The V and J calls shown here were made by TCRdb, not taken from the authors' results. Recorded for this sample are under 200,000 distinct CDR3 sequences; roughly 94% of them occurred a single time. The ten largest make up more than 0.095% of the sample.

This receptor chain uses TRBV7-2 and TRBJ2-7; the D gene is possibly TRBD1 or TRBD2, with 5 bases matching each. Sequenced input: CD4+ T cells from PBMCs. The TCR was taken from a human donor with Susac syndrome. The encoded CDR3 is CASSLAGDTYEQYF. The DNA sequence is as follows: TGTGCCAGCAGCTTAGCGGGGGATACCTACGAGCAGTACTTC.